Sequencing of this TCR beta chain was carried out in a study of T cell clonality in common variable immunodeficiency (dated by TCRdb to the mid-2010s). The research as a whole found: Increased TCRbeta clonality was found in CVID subjects compared with healthy controls (t-test p = 0.018), with the increase being most characteristic of about a third of subjects. Even though DNA input was the same, control samples had an average of about 89,000 unique sequences each, compared with approximately 30,000 in CVID samples. Correlations of repertoire features with clinical complications were constrained by heterogeneity among patients within the CVID cohort. CVID TCRbeta sequences reportedly showed fewer deletions and N-nucleotide insertions and lacked highly modified clones with 13 or more V deletions. Healthy controls shared more TCRbeta clones with each other than CVID subjects shared among themselves (p < 0.0001). It was noted by the authors that sequencing of the repertoires of T cell subpopulations would be needed to clarify the cause of the increased clonality in CVID.

For sequencing input, CVID and control samples contributed equivalent amounts of genomic DNA. For every sample, a 60 bp segment covering the rearranged TCRbeta CDR3 region was amplified and then sequenced. TCRbeta amplification used the immunoSEQ assay, a bias-corrected multiplex PCR with high-throughput sequencing. The study's own analysis went as follows. Each unique nucleotide sequence was treated as a clone and annotated with V, D and J genes, copy number and frequency. Sequences were labeled productive if in frame, and non-productive if out of frame or containing stop codons. As previously described, clonality was calculated on the basis of Shannon's entropy. Mean CDR3 Kyte-Doolittle hydropathy was derived from the predicted amino acid sequences of productive clones. Hierarchical clustering of scaled V gene usage was performed with the R hclust function using Manhattan distance and complete linkage. Sharing of clones by CDR3 amino acid sequence was evaluated through resampling of 12 repertoires per group over 100 rounds. The repertoires were screened for approximately 63 published EBV-specific TCRbeta sequences and 245 published CMV-specific TCRbeta sequences. After two CVID samples that produced fewer than 10,000 sequences were dropped from the analysis, some 40 CVID repertoires remained. TCRdb stores this immuneACCESS table with in-frame sequences only. Part of the clones is absent; in the studies checked, under half of the shortfall reflects unresolved V genes, and no reason is known for the rest. That table supplies the V and J calls and clone size; D and trimming were determined from the DNA. The sample comprises around 30,000 clones, and every one was counted more than once. The ten top clones hold just over 3% of the sample.

Diagnosis of CVID followed standard criteria, namely serum IgG, IgA and/or IgM below the normal range together with specific antibody deficiency. A total of 40 to 45 subjects (roughly 15 female and 30 or so male; age range roughly 9 to 65 years, mean age roughly 40) were included in the CVID group. Predominantly Caucasian heritage was noted among both the CVID patients and the healthy controls. At the time of study participation, every CVID subject had been on replacement immunoglobulin therapy for at least one year. When blood was collected, none of the CVID subjects were ill or on immunomodulatory or immunosuppressive medication. From each donor, about 4.5 to 9 ml of heparinized peripheral whole blood was collected. Genomic DNA from adults with common variable immune deficiency (CVID) and from healthy adult controls was the source for sequencing TCRbeta CDR3 repertoires. Diluted blood was density-centrifuged over Hypaque 1077 or Ficoll-Paque to isolate peripheral blood mononuclear cells. Genomic DNA was obtained from unsorted mononuclear cells through either Qiagen column purification or a centrifugation-based method.

This clone came up many times. Its antigen remains unidentified. Read coverage stops 3 residues before the CDR3 terminus; the germline J gene supplies the remainder. Including the terminal cysteine and phenylalanine, the CDR3 comprises 15 residues. The CDR3 was read in part: 36 bases, with the frame set at base 1. V is reduced by 0 bases and J by 4 bases, leaving a spacing of 14 bases between them. The germline V gene (reference sequence) sets CDR1 to SGHKS and CDR2 to YYEKEE. Input material: peripheral blood mononuclear cells. This TCR was sampled from a human donor with common variable immunodeficiency. The chain was built from TRBV5-5 and TRBJ2-7; possibly the D gene is TRBD1, per 6 matching bases. The sequenced CDR3 bases are TGTGCCAGCAGCTTGGAGCAGGGGTTCACATACGAG. Its coded protein is CASSLEQGFTYE. The whole CDR3 sequence is CASSLEQGFTYEQYF.